The clone carrying this T cell receptor (beta chain) came up once. What it binds is unknown. Clones were read by immunoSEQ multiplex PCR, and TCRdb kept only the in-frame ones, dropping some. The sample has over 150,000 clones; 88% are singletons. Trimming took 7 bases from V and 2 from J, leaving 14 bases between them. This CDR3 has 14 amino acids. Germline CDR1 is ENHRY and CDR2 is SYGVKD. These data belong to a study of T cell responses to AZD1222 COVID-19 vaccine. As for the study in general: Researchers grouped second doses given at about 4 or about 12 weeks into one pool. Study-level points and caveats: Repertoires were sampled only after the peak T cell response. Females made up more of the donors, who were largely white British, and clonal diversity may have come out too low. Spike-specific TCR breadth and depth rose after two AZD1222 doses.

The sequenced sample was peripheral blood, obtained on day 0 of AZD1222 vaccination. The chain has TRBV10-3 and TRBJ1-1, with D unresolved. The sequence was obtained from an adult in good health. CDR3 bases: TGTGCCATCAATTGGGCAGAAGACAACACTGAAGCTTTCTTT. This gives the protein CAINWAEDNTEAFF.